This record looks at one TCR beta chain sequence and its context. The antigen is not known. These data originate in a study of persistence of HIV-infected CD4 T cells. Study outcomes and limitations: Antigen-responding cells were enriched for degenerate expanded CDR3beta sequences.

Per the germline V gene, CDR1 is LGHDT and CDR2 is YNNKEL (reference sequence). The CDR3 runs 18 residues. The J segment lost 1 base and the V segment lost 1 base, leaving 7 bases of the junction unmatched. The immunoSEQ assay was version 4, run in survey mode. Sequenced by immunoSEQ multiplex PCR; TCRdb stores in-frame clones only, minus some. The sample records under 25,000 clones, around two thirds being singletons. The stimulus was an HIV-1 Gag 15-mer peptide pool, about 1 ug/peptide/mL. Sorting of responding CD4+ T cells relied on upregulated CD40 ligand together with CD69. Donors were HIV-1-infected adults who began suppressive ART during chronic infection.

This chain connects TRBV3-1 (or the pseudogene TRBV3-2) to TRBJ2-4; 10 nucleotides align to TRBD2. The TCR originated in an adult man with HIV who was CMV-seropositive. This sample comprised CD4+ T cells sorted from PBMCs after roughly 18-hour stimulation, obtained from a patient who received antiretroviral therapy. In DNA form, the CDR3 reads TGTGCCAGCAGCCAAGGGGCTTTAGCGGGGGGCGCCAAAAACATTCAGTACTTC. This sequence encodes CASSQGALAGGAKNIQYF.